The T cell receptor beta chain under discussion was sequenced for a study of radiation and T cells in renal cell carcinoma. Study summary: Nephrectomy followed 15 Gy stereotactic body radiation by 4 weeks.

Described time point: blood 2 weeks post-SBRT. Described treatment: 15 Gy SBRT to primary tumor, nephrectomy 4 weeks later. The tumor was a clear cell renal cell carcinoma. Germline V CDR1 and CDR2: SNHLY, FYNNEI. V shed 4 bases and J shed 11 bases, with 20 bases lying between them. The CDR3 length is 14 residues. TCRdb keeps only in-frame clones here, not all; method: immunoSEQ multiplex PCR. The table includes about 130,000 clones, around four fifths detected once. The input for sequencing was blood, taken from a patient whose treatment included radiotherapy and nephrectomy. This sequence originates from a woman aged 60-75 years with renal cell carcinoma. The chain carries TRBV2 and TRBJ2-5; D might be TRBD2 (6 bases). CDR3 nucleotide sequence: TGTGCCAGCAGTGGCGGGGCAGGAGGGCTCAAGCAGTACTTC. Translating it yields CASSGGAGGLKQYF.